A single sample gave rise to the 18 T cell receptor beta chains below, sequenced in a study of blood T cells in healthy people across ages. A second 7 to 11 cycle PCR used barcoded and J-beta primers. TCRdb re-called the 5' RACE reads with MiXCR, one entry per CDR3 protein. Altogether roughly 800,000 distinct CDR3 sequences are present, roughly 35% being singletons, with the ten largest covering about an eighth. Sequencing input: blood. These receptors were collected from a man between 18 and 35 years old in good health.

There are a few counts of this clonotype. The gene calls are TRBV5-1 and TRBJ2-1, with D tentatively TRBD2 (7 bases). Trimming left V 0 bases short and J 10 bases short, with 14 bases between. Germline assignment: CDR1 SGHRS and CDR2 YFSETQ. The CDR3 is 14 amino acids. The CDR3 here is CASSLGGAGQEQFF. CDR3 nucleotides: TGCGCCAGCAGCTTGGGCGGAGCGGGACAAGAGCAGTTCTTC.

The J gene is TRBJ2-5, the V gene TRBV21-1; the D segment call TRBD2 is taken from the table without a DNA check. The tail of the sequence fits TRBJ2-7 better, so the J call may be wrong. TRBV21-1 constitutes a pseudogene. CDR3 length equals 19 residues. CDR3 sequence (DNA): TGTGCCAGCCCTAGGGGGGGTCCTTTTACTCGTGTTTCTTGCTACGAGCAGTACTTC. Residues: CASPRGGPFTRVSCYEQYF.

V usage is TRBV20-1 and J usage is TRBJ2-7; 7 nucleotides agree with TRBD2. V lost 0 bases and J lost 7; bases outside the gene matches: 12. Germline loops: CDR1 DFQATT, CDR2 SNEGSKA (reference sequence). CDR3 length: 15 amino acids. CDR3: CSARDLRLADNEQYF. The DNA for the CDR3 is TGCAGTGCTAGAGATCTTAGGCTAGCGGACAATGAGCAGTACTTC.

Ten or more counts support this clonotype. This chain joins TRBV4-2 and TRBJ2-3, with TRBD1 matching over 7 bases. Losses at the gene ends were 4 bases for V and 1 base for J; bases not matched to a gene: 5. The CDR3 loop spans 15 amino acids. Germline-derived CDR1 and CDR2 are LGHNA and YNFKEQ. The CDR3 protein is CASSLDRFGTDTQYF. In DNA form, the CDR3 reads TGTGCCAGCAGCCTGGACAGGTTCGGCACAGATACGCAGTATTTT.

Note on this clonotype: Being one base from a much bigger clone, this may be a read error. V is TRBV4-3 and J is TRBJ1-4; no firm D call. V was clipped by 1 base and J by 1 base, with 7 bases between them. The CDR3 has 15 amino acids. The V gene's germline CDR1 is LGHNA and CDR2 YSLEER. DNA for the CDR3: TGCGCCAGCAGCCAAGTGGTAGAAACTAATGAAAAACTGTTTTTT. This codes for CASSQVVETNEKLFF.

The chain employs TRBV4-3 and TRBJ2-1; D is perhaps TRBD1 or TRBD2 (5 bases each). Trimming stripped 0 bases from V and 6 bases from J, with 15 bases between. The CDR3 covers 16 residues. Germline CDR1 LGHNA, CDR2 YSLEER. The CDR3 sequence is CASSQDPTGTVNEQFF. The CDR3, as DNA: TGCGCCAGCAGCCAAGACCCCACTGGGACCGTCAATGAGCAGTTCTTC.

This clonotype was observed many times. The J gene is TRBJ1-2, the V gene TRBV4-3; D is unresolved. Trimming took off 4 bases at V and 1 base at J, with 10 bases between the two ends. This CDR3 has 14 residues. Per the germline V gene, CDR1 is LGHNA and CDR2 is YSLEER. The CDR3: CASSPGRDNYGYTF. DNA of the CDR3: TGCGCCAGCAGCCCCGGGCGGGATAACTATGGCTACACCTTC.

This chain joins TRBV2 and TRBJ1-2; D is possibly TRBD1 (6 bases). The CDR3 runs 15 residues. Germline CDR1 is SNHLY and CDR2 is FYNNEI. V was clipped by 7 bases and J by 5 bases, with 20 bases between them. This chain's CDR3 is CASTGGPGGTYGYTF. In DNA, the CDR3 is TGTGCCAGCACTGGGGGCCCTGGGGGCACGTATGGCTACACCTTC.

The chain combines TRBV9 with TRBJ2-7; 7 bases fit TRBD1. V lost 3 bases and J lost 4; bases outside the gene matches: 13. The CDR3 totals 16 residues. Germline lookup yields CDR1 SGDLS and CDR2 YYNGEE. CDR3 in amino acids: CASSAADRAYDYEQYF. In DNA form, the CDR3 reads TGTGCCAGCAGCGCCGCCGACAGGGCCTACGATTACGAGCAGTACTTC.

This clonotype was found a few times. The chain joins TRBV3-1 to TRBJ1-2, with 7 bases lining up with TRBD1. The ends lost 0 bases at V and 1 base at J; junction bases unmatched: 5. This CDR3 is 16 amino acids long. Germline V gene sequence: CDR1 LGHDT, CDR2 YNNKEL (reference sequence). The CDR3 here is CASSQEVRQGNYGYTF. In nucleotides, the CDR3 is TGTGCCAGCAGCCAAGAGGTGAGACAGGGTAACTATGGCTACACCTTC.

Concerning this clonotype itself: A much larger clone differs by one base, so this may be a read error. As DNA, the CDR3 is TGTGCCAGCAGCCAAAACAGAAACTATGGCTACACCTTC. Protein product: CASSQNRNYGYTF. This chain joins TRBV14 and TRBJ1-2; no reliable D call. Germline V gives CDR1 SGHDN, CDR2 FVKESK. Deletions cut 2 bases from V and 2 bases from J, with 6 bases between. The CDR3 is 13 residues long.

This clonotype was counted only a few times. The V call is TRBV10-3, the J call TRBJ1-1; 7 bases map to TRBD1. The germline CDR1 and CDR2 sequences are ENHRY and SYGVKD. This CDR3 region has 13 residues. The J segment lost 4 bases and the V segment lost 6 bases, leaving 5 bases of the junction unmatched. CDR3 sequence: CAISLPGGTEAFF. The CDR3 bases are TGTGCCATCAGCCTGCCAGGGGGCACTGAAGCTTTCTTT.

The chain uses TRBV7-9 and TRBJ2-1; 10 bases align to TRBD2. Gene TRBJ2-7 matches the end of the DNA better, so the J call may be wrong. The CDR3 spans 19 residues. Germline V gene data show CDR1 as SEHNR and CDR2 as FQNEAQ (reference sequence). The CDR3 nucleotides are TGTGCCAGCAGCGGACCCCTAGCGGGGGATCCGAGCTCCTACAATGAGCAGTACTTC. Amino acid sequence: CASSGPLAGDPSSYNEQYF.

The V and J genes are TRBV9 and TRBJ2-7, with TRBD2 identical over 9 bases. From germline, CDR1 is SGDLS and CDR2 YYNGEE. V lost 1 base, J lost 7 bases, and 9 bases stayed unmatched. The CDR3 totals 15 residues. CDR3 sequence (DNA): TGTGCCAGCAGCGTAACCGAGCGGGGGGTTGATGAGCAGTACTTC. It codes for CASSVTERGVDEQYF.

The genes are TRBV6-6 and TRBJ2-7; D ambiguous. Germline loops: CDR1 MNHNY, CDR2 SVGAGI (reference sequence). This CDR3 comprises 13 residues. V dropped 4 bases and J dropped 2 bases, with 9 bases sitting between them. CDR3 coding DNA: TGTGCCAGCAGTTCCACAGAGACCTACGAGCAGTACTTC. As protein: CASSSTETYEQYF.

The chain has TRBV7-2 and TRBJ1-1, with D uncertain. Germline-derived CDR1 and CDR2 are SGHTA and FQGNSA. V lost 4 bases and J 1 base, leaving 10 bases between the germline ends. This CDR3 is built from 14 residues. CDR3 in DNA: TGTGCCAGCAGCTCGACAAGGCCGAACACTGAAGCTTTCTTT. Encoded protein: CASSSTRPNTEAFF. The full variable domain, its missing parts supplied by reference TRBV7-2 and TRBJ1-1, is GAGVSQSPSNKVTEKGKDVELRCDPISGHTALYWYRQSLGQGLEFLIYFQGNSAPDKSGLPSDRFSAERTGGSVSTLTIQRTQQEDSAVYLCASSSTRPNTEAFFGQGTRLTVV.

The rearrangement links TRBV2 to TRBJ1-5; 8 bases agree with TRBD1. V shed 2 bases, J shed 4 bases, and the junction held 4 bases outside the gene matches. CDR1 is SNHLY, CDR2 FYNNEI, per germline. This CDR3 is built from 15 residues. In DNA, the CDR3 is TGTGCCAGCAGTGAACTTTACAGGGGGAATCAGCCCCAGCATTTT. Its protein is CASSELYRGNQPQHF. Full variable domain (missing parts from reference TRBV2 and TRBJ1-5): EPEVTQTPSHQVTQMGQEVILRCVPISNHLYFYWYRQILGQKVEFLVSFYNNEISEKSEIFDDQFSVERPDGSNFTLKIRSTKLEDSAMYFCASSELYRGNQPQHFGDGTRLSIL.

Here the CDR3 reads CASSPPKTGITGELFF. CDR3 DNA: TGCGCCAGCAGCCCCCCTAAGACAGGGATCACCGGGGAGCTGTTTTTT. The chain carries TRBV4-1 and TRBJ2-2; TRBD1 matches at 7 bases. Germline values: CDR1 MGHRA, CDR2 YSYEKL. CDR3 size: 16 residues. Losses at the gene ends were 4 bases for V and 4 bases for J; bases not matched to a gene: 9.